This is a list of T cell receptor beta chains from one sample in a study of OX40 agonist ivuxolimab in advanced cancers. Libraries were prepared by immunoSEQ multiplex PCR; TCRdb keeps only in-frame clonotypes and omits some of them. Of 35,000 to 55,000 clones in the sample, roughly nine tenths were seen once. Sequenced here: CD4+ or CD8+ T cells sorted from blood, sampled in a trial of the OX40 agonist ivuxolimab. The receptors stem from an adult with an advanced solid tumor such as melanoma, head and neck, liver or kidney cancer. Both conserved end residues are part of each CDR3. D genes are given only for firm matches. The listing skips clone size in some rows; elsewhere it reads once, few, many or a size class.

cdr3_nt cdr3_aa d_call j_call v_call clone_size
TGCGCCAGCAGCTTTACAGGGGGGAAGACTGAAGCTTTCTTT CASSFTGGKTEAFF TRBD1 TRBJ1-1 TRBV5-1 .
TGTGCCAGCAGTTTGAGACACGCCGGGCCCGGTGGCGAGCAGTACTTC CASSLRHAGPGGEQYF . TRBJ2-7 TRBV27 .
TGTGCCAGCAGCTTTGAGGCAGGACAAGAGACCCAGTACTTC CASSFEAGQETQYF . TRBJ2-5 TRBV7-9 .
TGTGCCAGCACTTCTAGGGGAGGGGGTCCCTACGAGCAGTACTTC CASTSRGGGPYEQYF . TRBJ2-7 TRBV6-6 .
TGTGCCAGCAGTTTTCGAGGTAGCAATCAGCCCCAGCATTTT CASSFRGSNQPQHF . TRBJ1-5 TRBV28 .
TGTGCCAGCGAAGGTCGACAGTTTTCCAAAGAGACCCAGTACTTC CASEGRQFSKETQYF . TRBJ2-5 TRBV25-1 once
TGTGCCGTAAGACAGGGGACGTACACTGAAGCTTTCTTT CAVRQGTYTEAFF TRBD1 TRBJ1-1 TRBV2 .
TGCAGCGTTCCTAGCGGAAACTCCTACGAGCAGTACTTC CSVPSGNSYEQYF TRBD2 TRBJ2-7 TRBV29-1 .
TGTGCCAGCAGCTCCTGGGCTGGCAATGAGCAGTTCTTC CASSSWAGNEQFF . TRBJ2-1 TRBV5-8 once
TGTGCCAGCAGCGATACAGTTCCGGCGGGCTACGAGCAGTACTTC CASSDTVPAGYEQYF . TRBJ2-7 TRBV6-5 .
TGTGCCAGCTCATTCCTAGGGGGCGCGGACACTGAAGCTTTCTTT CASSFLGGADTEAFF TRBD1 TRBJ1-1 TRBV18 .
TGCGCCAGCAGCCCACAGGGGACCTACAATGAGCAGTTCTTC CASSPQGTYNEQFF TRBD1 TRBJ2-1 TRBV5-1 .
TGTGCCAGCAGACTACTCACTTCAGGGAGGGCTAGCTCCTACAATGAGCAGTTCTTC CASRLLTSGRASSYNEQFF TRBD2 TRBJ2-1 TRBV27 .
TGTGCCAGCAGTTTATACCGGACTAGCGGGAGCTACGAGCAGTACTTC CASSLYRTSGSYEQYF TRBD2 TRBJ2-7 TRBV28 few
TGTGCCAGCAGGTATGGAGGGGAGGCCAGCACAGATACGCAGTATTTT CASRYGGEASTDTQYF . TRBJ2-3 TRBV28 .
TGCGCCAGCCGCAACGAATATAATTCACCCCTCCACTTT CASRNEYNSPLHF . TRBJ1-6 TRBV5-1 .
TGCGCCAGCAGCTTGGAGGGGGTCCGGTCATCTGGAAACACCATATATTTT CASSLEGVRSSGNTIYF . TRBJ1-3 TRBV5-1 .
TGTGCCAGTAGCGGGGACAGGGGGATCAATCAGCCCCAGCATTTT CASSGDRGINQPQHF TRBD1 TRBJ1-5 TRBV19 .
TGTGCCAGCAGCTTAGCAGGCCCGAACTCTGGAAACACCATATATTTT CASSLAGPNSGNTIYF . TRBJ1-3 TRBV7-9 .